The rows below give T cell receptor beta chains drawn from one sample of a study of blood T cell repertoires in COVID-19. TCRdb's copy holds only in-frame clones and misses some; the assay was immunoSEQ multiplex PCR. The profile shows over 30,000 clones, 87% of them singletons. Sequencing input: peripheral blood. These TCRs come from a man aged 80 or over with active COVID-19. Both conserved end residues are part of each CDR3. Fields, in order: J gene, V gene, CDR3 protein.

TRBJ2-7,TRBV15,CATSRGFESPPSEQYF
TRBJ2-1,TRBV21-1,CASSKVVCGRRNEQFF
TRBJ2-2,TRBV5-1,CASSSDRGNTGELFF
TRBJ2-3,TRBV29-1,CSVAGGGTDTQYF
TRBJ2-7,TRBV27,CASSFRDSLYEQYF
TRBJ2-3,TRBV5-6,CASSHGTGASTDTQYF
TRBJ1-6,TRBV19,CASNPGGGAAPLHF
TRBJ1-2,TRBV30,CAWSREHYGYTF
TRBJ1-4,TRBV25-1,CASRRDSQRLFF
TRBJ2-3,TRBV27,CASSPSTLAGPTDTQYF
TRBJ2-3,TRBV10-3,CAISGERSSTDTQYF
TRBJ2-1,TRBV5-1,CASSYSSGSSDEQFF
TRBJ1-2,TRBV10-1,CASSRDRDFGYTF
TRBJ1-2,TRBV6-5,CASSYRYGTDGYTF
TRBJ2-1,TRBV6-2/TRBV6-3,CASSPSGSGGKEFF
TRBJ1-1,TRBV7-2,CASSTRSGPNTEAFF
TRBJ2-1,TRBV9,CASSGTGTSYNEQFF
TRBJ2-2,TRBV18,CASSQTSGVNTGELFF
TRBJ1-5,TRBV11-2,CASSLGALSNQPQHF
TRBJ1-1,TRBV5-5,CASKVYVNTEAFF
TRBJ2-2,TRBV11-2,CASSRDRRVGELFF
TRBJ2-7,TRBV5-6,CASSLGVRGSYEQYF
TRBJ2-2,TRBV21-1,CASARDRGCHTGELFF
TRBJ2-7,TRBV20-1,CSARQGNEQYF
TRBJ1-5,TRBV15,CATSRDRGAGHVQPQHF
TRBJ1-6,TRBV30,CAWSVSQNSPLHF
TRBJ2-7,TRBV6-5,CASSYSGGLGLYEQYF
TRBJ2-2,TRBV18,CASSPPALSGSGGGELFF
TRBJ2-4,TRBV7-2,CASSPRTGDGIQYF
TRBJ2-2,TRBV3-1/TRBV3-2,CASSFMGVTGELFF
TRBJ2-2,TRBV28,CASSHSGKRVTGELFF
TRBJ1-1,TRBV5-4,CASSLGQFSMNTEAFF
TRBJ1-6,TRBV5-1,CASSSGTGVSPLHF
TRBJ1-2,TRBV18,CASSEQGQGYTF
TRBJ2-7,TRBV20-1,CSATGTYEQYF
TRBJ1-5,TRBV30,CAWSRPGQYNQPQHF
TRBJ2-1,TRBV18,CASSPALGSEQFF
TRBJ1-4,TRBV9,CASSVGSGDEKLFF
TRBJ2-2,TRBV4-1,CASSLGQGDGELFF
TRBJ1-3,TRBV4-3,CASSPSRLRNTIYF
TRBJ2-1,TRBV29-1,CSVGAPEQFF
TRBJ2-7,TRBV3-1/TRBV3-2,CASSQELAGPVQPYEQYF
TRBJ2-1,TRBV18,CASSPGTSGSYNEQFF
TRBJ2-1,TRBV3-1/TRBV3-2,CASTPSGSSYNEQFF
TRBJ1-1,TRBV28,CATRPGGTGYGYTEAFF
TRBJ2-7,TRBV9,CASSVTGLAATYEQYF
TRBJ2-7,TRBV15,CATSGDRRHEQYF
TRBJ1-1,TRBV19,CASRGFRWGTEAFF
TRBJ2-5,TRBV28,CASSFAAGVQETQYF
TRBJ2-3,TRBV7-2,CASSRKGGATSTDTQYF
TRBJ2-1,TRBV28,CASSLRGYEQFF
TRBJ2-7,TRBV14,CASSQRYEQYF
TRBJ2-3,TRBV7-2,CASRVLESTQYF
TRBJ2-1,TRBV6-5,CASTNPGQAYNEQFF
TRBJ2-2,TRBV7-2,CASSPMPGQNTGELFF
TRBJ2-2,TRBV9,CASSVTGRGNTGELFF
TRBJ1-4,TRBV5-1,CASSTGEILEKLFF
TRBJ2-7,TRBV9,CASSPGIAYEQYF